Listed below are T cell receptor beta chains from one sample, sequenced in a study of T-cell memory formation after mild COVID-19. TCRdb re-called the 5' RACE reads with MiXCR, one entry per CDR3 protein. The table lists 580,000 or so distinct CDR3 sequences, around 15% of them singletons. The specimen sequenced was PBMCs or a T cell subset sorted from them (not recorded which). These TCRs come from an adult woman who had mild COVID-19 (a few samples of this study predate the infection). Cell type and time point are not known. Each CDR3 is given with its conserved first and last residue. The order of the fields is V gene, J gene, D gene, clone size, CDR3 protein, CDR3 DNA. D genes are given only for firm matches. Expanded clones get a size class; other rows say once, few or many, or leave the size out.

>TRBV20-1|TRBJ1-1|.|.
CSAGLPVNTEAFF
TGCAGTGCTGGACTCCCGGTGAACACTGAAGCTTTCTTT
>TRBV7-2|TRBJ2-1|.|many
CASSPDLISYNEQFF
TGTGCCAGCAGCCCCGACTTAATCTCCTACAATGAGCAGTTCTTC
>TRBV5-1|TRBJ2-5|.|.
CASSLYSGEQETQYF
TGCGCCAGCAGCTTGTATTCGGGAGAGCAAGAGACCCAGTACTTC
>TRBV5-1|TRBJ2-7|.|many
CASTLTQPNYEQYF
TGCGCCAGCACCTTGACACAGCCGAACTACGAGCAGTACTTC
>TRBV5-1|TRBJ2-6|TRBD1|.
CASSSYTGTGAGANVLTF
TGCGCCAGCAGCTCCTATACCGGGACAGGGGCTGGGGCCAACGTCCTGACTTTC
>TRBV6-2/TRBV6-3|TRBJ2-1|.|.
CASRPTGGYNEQFF
TGTGCCAGCAGACCCACAGGCGGGTACAATGAGCAGTTCTTC
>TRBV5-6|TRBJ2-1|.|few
CASSPGGPRNNEQFF
TGTGCCAGCAGCCCTGGCGGCCCGAGGAACAATGAGCAGTTCTTC
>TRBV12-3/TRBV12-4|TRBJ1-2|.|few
CASSSGTDYYGYTF
TGTGCCAGCAGTTCCGGGACGGACTACTATGGCTACACCTTC
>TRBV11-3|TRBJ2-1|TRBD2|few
CASRPAGAYNEQFF
TGTGCCAGCAGACCAGCGGGAGCCTACAATGAGCAGTTCTTC
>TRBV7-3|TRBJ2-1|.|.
CASSSGPANEQFF
TGTGCCAGCAGCTCGGGACCGGCGAATGAGCAGTTCTTC
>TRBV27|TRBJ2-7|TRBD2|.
CASSLVGLRGTSVYEQYF
TGTGCCAGCAGTTTAGTGGGCCTAAGAGGCACTAGCGTCTACGAGCAGTACTTC
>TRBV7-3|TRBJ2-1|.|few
CASSSLGGGGGYEQFF
TGTGCCAGCAGCTCCCTCGGTGGGGGCGGGGGATATGAGCAGTTCTTC
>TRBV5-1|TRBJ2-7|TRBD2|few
CASSFGTSGVSLSYEQYF
TGCGCCAGCAGCTTCGGGACTAGCGGGGTTAGCCTCTCCTACGAGCAGTACTTC
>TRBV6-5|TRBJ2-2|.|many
CASKSRRNTGELFF
TGTGCCAGCAAGAGCCGTCGGAACACCGGGGAGCTGTTTTTT
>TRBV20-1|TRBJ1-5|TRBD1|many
CSARPGGRENQPQHF
TGCAGTGCTAGACCAGGGGGGCGCGAAAATCAGCCCCAGCATTTT
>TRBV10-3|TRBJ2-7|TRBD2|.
CAISDPGLARSYEQYF
TGTGCCATCAGTGACCCTGGACTAGCGCGATCCTACGAGCAGTACTTC
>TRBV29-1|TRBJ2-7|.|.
CSVVEGPEHEQYF
TGCAGCGTTGTCGAAGGGCCCGAACACGAGCAGTACTTC
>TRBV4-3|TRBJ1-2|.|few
CASSQDLGGAGTSGGYTF
TGCGCCAGCAGCCAAGATCTGGGAGGGGCAGGAACGTCGGGAGGCTACACCTTC
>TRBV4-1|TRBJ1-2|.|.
CASSQVGSDNYGYTF
TGCGCCAGCAGCCAAGTCGGTTCGGACAACTATGGCTACACCTTC
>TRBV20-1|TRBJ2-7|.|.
CSLLRGNYEQYF
TGCAGTCTTCTCCGGGGTAACTACGAGCAGTACTTC
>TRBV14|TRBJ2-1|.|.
CASSIRTPGVQFF
TGTGCCAGCAGCATCCGGACCCCCGGAGTGCAGTTCTTC
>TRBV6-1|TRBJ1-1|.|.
CASSEQRGGGTEAFF
TGTGCCAGCAGTGAACAACGGGGCGGGGGGACTGAAGCTTTCTTT
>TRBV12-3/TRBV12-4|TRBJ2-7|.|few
CASSLGGPRDEQYF
TGTGCCAGCAGTTTAGGGGGCCCAAGAGACGAGCAGTACTTC
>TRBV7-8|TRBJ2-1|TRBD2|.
CASTLAPLALGGNEQFF
TGTGCCAGCACCCTTGCCCCGCTCGCATTGGGGGGGAATGAGCAGTTCTTC
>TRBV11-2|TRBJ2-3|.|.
CASSLSSLRTDTQYF
TGTGCCAGCAGCCTCAGTTCGCTCCGCACAGATACGCAGTATTTT
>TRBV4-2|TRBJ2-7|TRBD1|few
CASSQWVTGDYEQYF
TGTGCCAGCAGCCAATGGGTGACAGGGGACTACGAGCAGTACTTC
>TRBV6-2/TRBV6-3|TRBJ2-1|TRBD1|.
CASSPPGQGRFF
TGTGCCAGCAGCCCGCCGGGACAGGGAAGGTTCTTC
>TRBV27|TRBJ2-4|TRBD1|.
CASSQFLQGIAKNIQYF
TGTGCCAGCAGTCAATTCCTACAGGGGATTGCCAAAAACATTCAGTACTTC
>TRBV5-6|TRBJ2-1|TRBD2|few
CASSLAPVVRREGLGNSEQFF
TGTGCCAGCAGCTTGGCCCCCGTGGTTAGGCGGGAGGGCCTCGGGAATAGTGAGCAGTTCTTC
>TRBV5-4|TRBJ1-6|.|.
CASSWQDNSPLHF
TGTGCCAGCAGCTGGCAGGATAATTCACCCCTCCACTTT
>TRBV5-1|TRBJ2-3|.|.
CASSLVGTADTQYF
TGCGCCAGCAGCTTGGTGGGTACCGCAGATACGCAGTATTTT
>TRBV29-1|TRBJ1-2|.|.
CSVEGGQPYGLRGYTF
TGCAGCGTTGAAGGAGGACAGCCCTATGGCCTAAGGGGCTACACCTTC
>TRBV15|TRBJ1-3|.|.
CATSDQGVNTIYF
TGTGCCACCAGCGATCAGGGTGTAAACACCATATATTTT
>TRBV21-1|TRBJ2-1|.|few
CASSKVGSGRAGDEQFF
TGTGCCAGCAGCAAAGTGGGTAGCGGGAGGGCCGGAGATGAGCAGTTCTTC
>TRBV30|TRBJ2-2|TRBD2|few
CAWEKLAGHGELFF
TGTGCCTGGGAAAAACTAGCGGGACATGGGGAGCTGTTTTTT
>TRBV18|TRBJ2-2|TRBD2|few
CASSPLAGVTGELFF
TGTGCCAGCTCACCACTAGCGGGAGTCACCGGGGAGCTGTTTTTT
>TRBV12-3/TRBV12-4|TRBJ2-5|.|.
CASSPVLAGETQYF
TGTGCCAGCAGTCCCGTCCTAGCAGGAGAGACCCAGTACTTC
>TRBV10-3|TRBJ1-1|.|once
CAISPDSNTEAFF
TGTGCCATCAGTCCGGACAGCAACACTGAAGCTTTCTTT
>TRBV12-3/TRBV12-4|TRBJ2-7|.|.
CASSLQGTQQYF
TGTGCCAGCAGTTTGCAGGGTACCCAGCAGTACTTC
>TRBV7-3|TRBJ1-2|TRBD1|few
CASSPGQGLGYTF
TGTGCCAGCAGCCCGGGACAGGGCCTTGGCTACACCTTC
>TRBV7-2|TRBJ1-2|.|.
CASSLDPGPFYGYTF
TGTGCCAGCAGCTTAGATCCCGGACCCTTCTATGGCTACACCTTC
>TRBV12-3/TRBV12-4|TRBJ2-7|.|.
CASSHGTPEVVDF
TGTGCCAGCAGTCATGGGACACCGGAGGTGGTGGACTTC
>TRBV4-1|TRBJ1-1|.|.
CASSQVGLMNTEAFF
TGCGCCAGCAGCCAAGTGGGTCTCATGAACACTGAAGCTTTCTTT
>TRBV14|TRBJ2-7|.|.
CASSYDSPSGYEQYF
TGTGCCAGCAGCTACGACTCGCCATCGGGCTACGAGCAGTACTTC
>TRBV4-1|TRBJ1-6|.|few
CASSQGRWTQEALHF
TGCGCCAGCAGCCAAGGTCGATGGACCCAAGAGGCCCTCCACTTT